What follows are 18 T cell receptor beta chains derived from one specimen sequenced in a study of cytomegalovirus exposure and HLA in healthy donors. The data were produced by immunoSEQ multiplex PCR, yet TCRdb's version contains in-frame clones alone and is incomplete. The sample shows under 150,000 clones, around nine tenths of them seen only once. The sample consisted of PBMCs. These receptors were taken from a woman younger than 30 in good health and CMV-seropositive.

V and J are TRBV2 and TRBJ1-6, with 9 nucleotides matching TRBD1. This CDR3 is 14 amino acids long. Trimming at V came to 6 bases and at J to 6 bases, leaving 3 bases not matched to a gene. Per germline, CDR1 SNHLY and CDR2 FYNNEI. As DNA, the CDR3 is TGTGCCAGCAGAGAGACAGGGGGTAATTCACCCCTCCACTTT. It specifies CASRETGGNSPLHF.

The rearrangement joins TRBV27 to TRBJ2-1; D is ambiguous. Germline loops: CDR1 MNHEY, CDR2 SMNVEV (reference sequence). Trimming pared 5 bases from V and 4 bases from J, leaving 3 bases between. The CDR3 is 11 amino acids. The CDR3 DNA sequence: TGTGCCAGCAGTCGTTACAATGAGCAGTTCTTC. Translation gives CASSRYNEQFF.

This clone was found once. The J gene is TRBJ2-1, the V gene TRBV5-4, with TRBD1 as a possible D gene (6 bases). Trimming shortened V by 4 bases and J by 6 bases, and 14 bases separated the two germline ends. CDR1 and CDR2 from the germline V gene are SGHNT and YYREEE (reference sequence). CDR3 length equals 14 residues. The chain's CDR3 is CASSTGLGGNEQFF. The CDR3 DNA follows: TGTGCCAGCAGCACGGGCTTAGGGGGCAATGAGCAGTTCTTC.

In its sample, this clone was seen a few times. The V gene is TRBV27, the J gene TRBJ2-3, with D possibly being TRBD2 (5 bases). Germline V CDR1 and CDR2: MNHEY, SMNVEV (reference sequence). The CDR3 is 13 amino acids. The V gene lost 6 bases and the J gene lost 1 base, with 8 bases spanning the gap. CDR3 loop: CASRRAGTDTQYF. Written as DNA, the CDR3 is TGTGCCAGCAGGAGGGCGGGCACAGATACGCAGTATTTT.

V is TRBV9 and J is TRBJ1-2; TRBD1 matches 12 bases. CDR3 length: 15 residues. The V segment lost 4 bases and the J segment 2 bases; nucleotides outside the gene matches: 3. The V gene's germline CDR1 is SGDLS and CDR2 YYNGEE. The CDR3 region is CASSHGTGGNYGYTF. CDR3 bases: TGTGCCAGCAGCCACGGGACAGGGGGCAACTATGGCTACACCTTC.

The rearrangement joins TRBV11-1 to TRBJ2-5; TRBD1 aligns across 10 bases. Germline V CDR1 and CDR2: SGHAT, FQDESV (reference sequence). J gave up 6 bases and V 3 bases, and 10 bases lay outside the gene matches. This CDR3 is built from 16 residues. CDR3 sequence reads: CASSLGMGQGSKTQYF. Written as DNA, the CDR3 is TGTGCCAGCAGCTTGGGGATGGGACAGGGGTCGAAGACCCAGTACTTC.

This sequence joins TRBV25-1 and TRBJ2-7; 10 bases line up with TRBD2. Per germline, CDR1 MGHDK and CDR2 SYGVNS. V dropped 4 bases and J dropped 2; count of bases not matched to a gene: 11. The CDR3 is 17 amino acids. The CDR3 sequence is CASSGLAGDSRTYEQYF. DNA for the CDR3: TGTGCCAGCAGTGGCCTAGCGGGGGATTCAAGAACCTACGAGCAGTACTTC.

This clone was seen only once. The rearrangement uses TRBV14 and TRBJ2-7; D is ambiguous. Trimming cost V 1 base and J 5 bases, with 12 bases left between them. This CDR3 comprises 14 residues. Germline V lookup: CDR1 SGHDN, CDR2 FVKESK. As DNA, the CDR3 is TGTGCCAGCAGCCAAGGGCTAGTCCTTAACGAGCAGTACTTC. It yields the protein CASSQGLVLNEQYF.

The chain has TRBV15 and TRBJ2-1; 11 bases fit TRBD2. Germline values: CDR1 LNHNV, CDR2 YYDKDF (reference sequence). The CDR3 spans 21 residues. Losses at the gene ends were 0 bases for V and 0 bases for J; bases not matched to a gene: 13. The CDR3 is CATSRDQYGLAGGHSYNEQFF. The CDR3 coding sequence is TGTGCCACCAGCAGAGATCAGTATGGGCTAGCGGGGGGCCACTCCTACAATGAGCAGTTCTTC.

The rearrangement links TRBV13 to TRBJ2-7; 8 bases are shared with TRBD2. The CDR3 consists of 16 residues. Germline loops: CDR1 PRHDT, CDR2 FYEKMQ (reference sequence). J gave up 0 bases and V 3 bases, and 7 bases lay outside the gene matches. CDR3 residues: CASSFSSSGSSYEQYF. For the CDR3, the DNA is TGTGCCAGCAGCTTTTCATCGAGCGGGAGCTCCTACGAGCAGTACTTC.

This clone was seen just once. The genes are TRBV27 and TRBJ2-6; the D is unclear. Per the germline V gene, CDR1 is MNHEY and CDR2 is SMNVEV (reference sequence). Trimming removed 6 bases from V and 0 bases from J, with 21 bases in between. This CDR3 spans 19 amino acids. CDR3 sequence reads: CASSLMGRSSLSGANVLTF. Here the CDR3 DNA reads TGTGCCAGCAGCCTAATGGGCCGGTCGTCTCTCTCTGGGGCCAACGTCCTGACTTTC.

The chain uses TRBV6-5 and TRBJ2-3; TRBD2 might be the D (6 bases). This CDR3 region has 13 residues. CDR1 and CDR2 from the germline V gene are MNHEY and SVGAGI. Trimming shortened V by 6 bases and J by 4 bases, and 11 bases separated the two germline ends. The CDR3 is CASRPGSSDTQYF. The CDR3 nucleotides read TGTGCCAGCAGACCCGGGAGCTCAGATACGCAGTATTTT.

V gene TRBV19 combines with J gene TRBJ1-5; TRBD1 agrees at 7 bases. With V trimmed by 2 bases and J by 6 bases, 1 base remained unmatched. Germline values: CDR1 LNHDA, CDR2 SQIVND (reference sequence). The CDR3 runs to 13 residues. Here the CDR3 reads CASSIKGAQPQHF. The CDR3 bases are TGTGCCAGTAGTATAAAGGGGGCTCAGCCCCAGCATTTT. Using reference TRBV19 and TRBJ1-5 for the parts outside the CDR3, the full variable domain is DGGITQSPKYLFRKEGQNVTLSCEQNLNHDAMYWYRQDPGQGLRLIYYSQIVNDFQKGDIAEGYSVSREKKESFPLTVTSAQKNPTAFYLCASSIKGAQPQHFGDGTRLSIL.

The J gene is TRBJ2-7, the V gene TRBV15; 7 positions match TRBD1. Trimming removed 3 bases from V and 4 bases from J; junction bases left unmatched: 12. CDR3 length equals 16 residues. Germline assignment: CDR1 LNHNV and CDR2 YYDKDF (reference sequence). The CDR3 sequence is CATSRDWTGSPYEQYF. The CDR3 coding sequence is TGTGCCACCAGCAGGGATTGGACAGGCTCACCTTACGAGCAGTACTTC.

V gene TRBV12-5 combines with J gene TRBJ1-1, with D possibly matching TRBD1 (5 bases). CDR1 LGHNT and CDR2 FRNRAP come from the germline V gene. V shed 8 bases and J shed 11 bases, with 21 bases lying between them. CDR3 length: 13 amino acids. The CDR3 protein is CASSGPSMFWAFF. The CDR3 DNA reads as TGTGCTAGTTCAGGGCCATCTATGTTTTGGGCTTTCTTT. Full variable domain (remainder filled in from reference TRBV12-5 and TRBJ1-1): DARVTQTPRHKVTEMGQEVTMRCQPILGHNTVFWYRQTMMQGLELLAYFRNRAPLDDSGMPKDRFSAEMPDATLATLKIQPSEPRDSAVYFCASSGPSMFWAFFGQGTRLTVV.

The V call is TRBV4-3, the J call TRBJ2-7; TRBD2 is a possible D gene (6 bases). V was clipped by 4 bases and J by 2 bases, with 21 bases between them. Germline values: CDR1 LGHNA, CDR2 YSLEER. The CDR3 sequence is 17 residues long. The CDR3 nucleotides are TGCGCCAGCAGCCGCCTGATCGCAGCCGGGAGCCCCTACGAGCAGTACTTC. Translation gives CASSRLIAAGSPYEQYF.

This clone was counted once. The CDR3 region has the DNA TGTGCCAGCAGCTTTGGGCTCTTGAGCACAGATACGCAGTATTTT. It translates to CASSFGLLSTDTQYF. V and J are TRBV7-8 and TRBJ2-3, with D unclear. This CDR3 region has 15 residues. V lost 3 bases to trimming and J lost 0 bases, with 10 bases between them. CDR1 is SGHVS, CDR2 FQNEAQ, per germline.

The J gene is TRBJ2-1, the V gene TRBV11-3, with TRBD1 as a possible D gene (6 bases). Between the trimmed V and J ends, which lost 1 base and 11 bases, there was a span of 12 bases. Germline loops: CDR1 SGHNT, CDR2 YENEEA. CDR3 length: 13 residues. The CDR3 region is CASSLVTGPQQFF. The CDR3 DNA reads TGTGCCAGCAGCTTAGTCACAGGGCCCCAGCAGTTCTTC. Variable domain in full (rest from reference TRBV11-3 and TRBJ2-1): EAGVVQSPRYKIIEKKQPVAFWCNPISGHNTLYWYLQNLGQGPELLIRYENEEAVDDSQLPKDRFSAERLKGVDSTLKIQPAELGDSAVYLCASSLVTGPQQFFGPGTRLTVL.